A selection of T cell receptor beta chains follows, all from one sample in a study of blood T cell repertoires in COVID-19. Produced via immunoSEQ multiplex PCR; TCRdb's table is partial and in-frame only. The data hold 430,000 or so clones, with roughly 89% observed a single time. The sample was peripheral blood. These receptors were collected from a young man with COVID-19, enrolled during active disease. Each CDR3 is given with its conserved first and last residue.

CDR3	V	J	length
CASKQGGGNQPQHF	TRBV6-5	TRBJ1-5	14
CASSRGFSYEQYF	TRBV19	TRBJ2-7	13
CASSLQGTDTQYF	TRBV5-1	TRBJ2-3	13
CASRWGQGVGVLTF	TRBV27	TRBJ2-6	14
CASSGDRGRGYTF	TRBV2	TRBJ1-2	13
CASSQKWGRGDTQYF	TRBV7-8	TRBJ2-3	15
CASSSGSGTAGDTQYF	TRBV6-6	TRBJ2-3	16
CASSLSGGANVLTF	TRBV27	TRBJ2-6	14
CASRRTGVGFTEAFF	TRBV2	TRBJ1-1	15
CASSSLTGGSFYEKLFF	TRBV7-9	TRBJ1-4	17
CATSRTGQDINGYTF	TRBV15	TRBJ1-2	15
CASSRDRGDEQYF	TRBV18	TRBJ2-7	13
CASGKDSNYGYTF	TRBV12-5	TRBJ1-2	13
CASSVAGGHREQFF	TRBV18	TRBJ2-1	14
CASSLRLGRAFF	TRBV12-3/TRBV12-4	TRBJ1-1	12
CATSDTTPGGGNGEQFF	TRBV24-1	TRBJ2-1	17
CAWSGGQGAREQYF	TRBV30	TRBJ2-7	14
CASSYTPTSGSIAIHEQYF	TRBV18	TRBJ2-7	19
CASSLLATSSYNEQFF	TRBV7-3	TRBJ2-1	16
CASSMSGQGVGGYEKLFF	TRBV7-9	TRBJ1-4	18
CASSDPPGQGVTEQYF	TRBV10-1	TRBJ2-7	16
CASSEHFDFPYAPLHF	TRBV6-1	TRBJ1-6	16
CASSELGLDGSTEAFF	TRBV10-2	TRBJ1-1	16
CASSELATGKEDGYTF	TRBV25-1	TRBJ1-2	16
CASTQSAGAWGYTF	TRBV3-1/TRBV3-2	TRBJ1-2	14
CASSLDKTSGVYEQFF	TRBV3-1/TRBV3-2	TRBJ2-1	16
CASSLTADTEAFF	TRBV7-9	TRBJ1-1	13
CASGTGRGTGELFF	TRBV5-1	TRBJ2-2	14
CASSLVGSNTEAFF	TRBV11-1	TRBJ1-1	14
CATSRDRGVYSNQPQHF	TRBV15	TRBJ1-5	17
CASSPGQVLNEKLFF	TRBV5-5	TRBJ1-4	15
CASSRPDTNTEAFF	TRBV7-9	TRBJ1-1	14
CATSDPRLGGNQPQHF	TRBV24-1	TRBJ1-5	16
CASSVDRDSANYGYTF	TRBV9	TRBJ1-2	16
CASSVGGVAGANEQFF	TRBV9	TRBJ2-1	16
CASSRLGLAVSSTDTQYF	TRBV2	TRBJ2-3	18
CASRGSQGPWPQHF	TRBV6-5	TRBJ1-5	14
CASSPAGQPGAEAFF	TRBV5-1	TRBJ1-1	15
CASSRLVSNEQFF	TRBV6-6	TRBJ2-1	13
CASSHDRGRYTDTQYF	TRBV7-9	TRBJ2-3	16
CASSPPTAGSPLHF	TRBV7-9	TRBJ1-6	14
CAWNLGGAYGYTF	TRBV30	TRBJ1-2	13
CASSHSGLAKNIQYF	TRBV14	TRBJ2-4	15
CASSPGWETQYF	TRBV6-5	TRBJ2-5	12
CASSLIGTGELFF	TRBV7-9	TRBJ2-2	13
CASISGTGGNQPQHF	TRBV2	TRBJ1-5	15
CASGPSLGTEAFF	TRBV12-5	TRBJ1-1	13
CASSIQGGEKLFF	TRBV19	TRBJ1-4	13
CASRREGRVNSPLHF	TRBV6-1	TRBJ1-6	15
CASSPSTGGRGANVLTF	TRBV19	TRBJ2-6	17
CAWDSLGGVEQFF	TRBV30	TRBJ2-1	13
CASSQVSAGWSPPFF	TRBV14	TRBJ2-1	15
CASSAGGGGQETQYF	TRBV7-9	TRBJ2-5	15